A single sample gave rise to the 13 T cell receptor beta chains below, sequenced in a study of identical twins. Each CDR3 protein is one row after TCRdb ran MiXCR on the 5' RACE reads. The sample shows roughly 1.6 million distinct CDR3 sequences, about 31% of them seen only once. Sequencing was carried out using cord blood. These receptors were collected from a newborn girl in good health.

This clonotype was recorded a few times. The chain employs TRBV4-1 and TRBJ1-2; unclear D gene. V lost 6 bases, J lost 4 bases, and 18 bases lay in between. This CDR3 contains 15 residues. CDR1 and CDR2 (germline): MGHRA, YSYEKL. CDR3 DNA sequence: TGCGCCAGCAGGGACCCCTCCGGCCGACTCTATGGCTACACCTTC. Translating it yields CASRDPSGRLYGYTF.

The chain joins TRBV18 to TRBJ2-3; D may correspond to TRBD1 or TRBD2 (5 bases each). Looked up from germline, CDR1 is KGHSH and CDR2 is LQKENI. The CDR3 loop spans 15 amino acids. V was clipped by 3 bases and J by 6 bases, with 16 bases between them. As DNA, the CDR3 is TGTGCCAGCTCACCGGGACCCATTGTACGGGATACGCAGTATTTT. It is translated as CASSPGPIVRDTQYF.

There are a few counts of this clonotype. The V call is TRBV20-1, the J call TRBJ2-3, with 8 bases that match TRBD2. V was pared by 4 bases and J by 0 bases, with 9 bases of the junction left unmatched. Germline lookup yields CDR1 DFQATT and CDR2 SNEGSKA (reference sequence). The CDR3 has 16 amino acids. The CDR3 DNA sequence: TGCAGTGCTACACCCGCGCGACTAGCGAGCACAGATACGCAGTATTTT. This gives the protein CSATPARLASTDTQYF.

In the case of this clonotype: A much larger clone is a single base away; this may be a read error. The V and J genes are TRBV6-6 and TRBJ2-5; D remains ambiguous. Trimming pared 2 bases from V and 0 bases from J, leaving 4 bases between. The CDR3 spans 13 residues. Germline-derived CDR1 and CDR2 are MNHNY and SVGAGI (reference sequence). The CDR3 DNA reads TGTGCCAGCAGTTACGCGTACCAAGAGACCCAGTACTTC. This gives the protein CASSYAYQETQYF.

This clonotype has more than one count but fewer than ten. The chain combines TRBV27 with TRBJ1-2; D unresolved. CDR1 MNHEY and CDR2 SMNVEV come from the germline V gene (reference sequence). This CDR3 is built from 15 residues. The V and J ends lost 5 bases and 7 bases respectively, with 20 bases between them. The CDR3 here is CASSHSLEGGGGYTF. The CDR3 region has the DNA TGTGCCAGCAGTCACTCCCTAGAGGGAGGAGGTGGCTACACCTTC.

About this clonotype itself: Possible read error: a much larger clone is one base away. V gene TRBV11-3 combines with J gene TRBJ2-3; D tentatively fits TRBD1 or TRBD2 (8 bases each). The CDR3 runs to 15 residues. CDR1 is SGHNT, CDR2 YENEEA, per germline. The DNA for the CDR3 is TGTGCCAGCAGCTTAAGCGGGAGTGGGACAGGTACGCAGTATTTT. This encodes CASSLSGSGTGTQYF.

This clonotype was seen just once. CDR3 sequence reads: CASSPRQGKSEAFF. In DNA form, the CDR3 reads TGTGCCAGCTCACCAAGGCAGGGAAAATCTGAAGCTTTCTTT. J is TRBJ1-1 and V is TRBV18, with D perhaps matching TRBD1 (5 bases). V was trimmed by 2 bases and J by 6 bases, leaving 13 bases between them. The CDR3 is made up of 14 amino acids. CDR1 KGHSH and CDR2 LQKENI come from the germline V gene.

This clonotype has a single count. The CDR3 nucleotides are TGTGCCAGCGGACTAGCTCGGGCAGATACGCAGTATTTT. Translating it yields CASGLARADTQYF. The rearrangement uses TRBV27 and TRBJ2-3, with 8 bases lining up with TRBD2. V lost 8 bases to trimming and J lost 4 bases; unmatched junction nucleotides: 5. The CDR3 runs 13 residues. Germline-derived CDR1 and CDR2 are MNHEY and SMNVEV (reference sequence).

V gene TRBV5-4 combines with J gene TRBJ2-3; 8 bases agree with TRBD2. Trimming took 3 bases from V and 3 from J; bases not matched to a gene: 12. Germline CDR1 is SGHNT and CDR2 is YYREEE (reference sequence). The CDR3 has 17 amino acids. CDR3 sequence reads: CASSSNRGRLATDTQYF. The CDR3 DNA reads TGTGCCAGCAGCTCAAACCGGGGGAGACTAGCGACAGATACGCAGTATTTT.

The chain has TRBV4-1 and TRBJ2-1, with D possibly TRBD1 on 5 matching bases. The germline CDR1 and CDR2 sequences are MGHRA and YSYEKL. This CDR3 is built from 14 residues. Trimming cost V 0 bases and J 10 bases, with 13 bases left between them. CDR3: CASSQDRQGREQFF. As DNA, the CDR3 is TGCGCCAGCAGCCAAGATCGTCAGGGAAGAGAGCAGTTCTTC.

This rearrangement joins TRBV27 to TRBJ1-4, with TRBD1 as a possible D gene (5 bases). Germline CDR1 and CDR2: MNHEY and SMNVEV (reference sequence). Trimming stripped 8 bases from V and 4 bases from J, with 14 bases between. This CDR3 comprises 14 residues. The CDR3 coding sequence is TGTGCCAGCGGTCGTAGGGGCGGTAATGAAAAACTGTTTTTT. Translation: CASGRRGGNEKLFF.

A few counts support this clonotype. This chain joins TRBV11-2 and TRBJ2-5, with 9 bases lining up with TRBD2. This CDR3 contains 19 residues. Germline CDR1 SGHAT, CDR2 FQNNGV. The trim removed 3 bases at V and 5 bases at J, leaving 19 bases unmatched. CDR3 sequence reads: CASSFFGGRASIKGETQYF. Here the CDR3 DNA reads TGTGCCAGCAGCTTCTTCGGCGGGAGGGCTTCAATAAAAGGGGAGACCCAGTACTTC.

V and J are TRBV4-2 and TRBJ2-3, with TRBD2 matching over 11 bases. V shed 2 bases and J 3 bases; nucleotides not matched to a gene: 4. The germline V gene encodes CDR1 LGHNA and CDR2 YNFKEQ. The CDR3 loop spans 16 amino acids. The CDR3 DNA sequence: TGTGCCAGCAGCCAAACTAGCGGGAGTCGGACAGATACGCAGTATTTT. Protein: CASSQTSGSRTDTQYF.